Below, 4 T cell receptor beta chains from the same sample are listed, as sequenced in a study of T cell repertoires in cytomegalovirus infection. MiXCR was run by TCRdb on the reads, yielding one entry per CDR3 protein. This repertoire shows roughly 700,000 distinct CDR3 sequences, roughly 30% found once; its top ten account for around a sixth. Their antigens remain unidentified. The sample was cultured PBMCs, taken from culture after CMV antigen stimulation. Receptors originate from a human donor in good health (CMV status not recorded). Some clones in this sample may be carry-over from other donors' samples.

The genes are TRBV4-1 and TRBJ1-1, with TRBD1 matching 8 bases. The CDR3 is 15 amino acids. J was trimmed by 6 bases and V by 6 bases; bases with no gene match: 12. Germline V CDR1 and CDR2: MGHRA, YSYEKL. The CDR3 sequence: CASSSRRTGLSEAFF. The CDR3 coding sequence is TGCGCCAGCAGTTCCCGGAGGACAGGGTTGTCTGAAGCTTTCTTT.

In its sample, this clonotype was seen once. The genes are TRBV7-9 and TRBJ2-2, with TRBD2 identical over 10 bases. The CDR3 is made up of 16 amino acids. V shed 4 bases, J shed 3 bases, and the junction held 5 bases outside the gene matches. Germline loops: CDR1 SEHNR, CDR2 FQNEAQ (reference sequence). The CDR3 spells CASSSRTSGDTGELFF. The CDR3 DNA reads TGTGCCAGCAGCTCCCGGACTAGCGGAGACACCGGGGAGCTGTTTTTT. The variable domain in full, completed from reference TRBV7-9 and TRBJ2-2, reads DTGVSQNPRHKITKRGQNVTFRCDPISEHNRLYWYRQTLGQGPEFLTYFQNEAQLEKSRLLSDRFSAERPKGSFSTLEIQRTEQGDSAMYLCASSSRTSGDTGELFFGEGSRLTVL.

This clonotype was observed at least ten times. This chain connects TRBV7-2 to TRBJ1-6; 8 bases line up with TRBD1. The CDR3 is 12 amino acids. Unmatched junction bases numbered 7, after V lost 11 bases and J lost 10 bases. Germline CDR1 reads SGHTA; CDR2 reads FQGNSA. The CDR3 region has the DNA TGTGCCGGACGGACAGGGCTCTCACCCCTCCACTTT. Its translation is CAGRTGLSPLHF.

In this sample, this clonotype turned up many times. The chain combines TRBV7-2 with TRBJ2-5; D might be TRBD1 (5 bases). The CDR3 has 14 residues. Trimming took off 5 bases at V and 6 bases at J, with 16 bases between the two ends. The germline gives CDR1 SGHTA, CDR2 FQGNSA. CDR3: CASSPARGIKTQYF. In DNA form, the CDR3 reads TGTGCCAGCAGCCCTGCTAGGGGCATAAAGACCCAGTACTTC.